The clone carrying this TCR beta chain was detected a few times. As yet, its antigen is unknown. This entry comes from a study of early T cells in non-severe SARS-CoV-2 infection. Study-level results: Clonotype matching in VDJdb favored anti-spike CD8 responses and did not capture private and CD4 specificities.

Per germline, CDR1 SEHNR and CDR2 FQNEAQ (reference sequence). V gave up 5 bases and J gave up 5 bases; unmatched junction bases: 9. The CDR3 spans 15 residues. As part of library construction, unique molecular identifiers were attached to individual cDNA molecules. TCRdb re-called the 5' RACE reads with MiXCR, one entry per CDR3 protein. The sample holds approximately 85,000 distinct CDR3 sequences, around an eighth seen once. The chain is built from TRBV7-9 and TRBJ1-1; 9 bases are shared with TRBD1. Material for sequencing was whole blood. This clonotype originated in an adult who was a healthcare worker with PCR-confirmed SARS-CoV-2 infection or an uninfected control (not recorded which). CDR3 sequence (DNA): TGTGCCAGCAGCCTTGGGACAGGGCGGAATACTGAAGCTTTCTTT. Translated, it gives CASSLGTGRNTEAFF.